This TCR beta chain came from a study of prognosis after radiotherapy for stage I lung cancer. The overall study: None of the non-small cell lung cancer patients was considered medically operable.

Genomic DNA provided the template from which TCR beta CDR3 was amplified by two-round multiplex PCR. Specific primers for each TRBV and TRBJ gene were what first-round PCR used. Universal primers were used in the second PCR round. TCRdb ran MiXCR on the multiplex PCR reads and lists one entry per CDR3 protein. This sample carries around 51,000 distinct CDR3 sequences, approximately 30% of them seen once, and the ten largest clones take just under 9.5%. CDR3 length: 15 residues. Germline CDR1 SGHTA, CDR2 FQGNSA. V was pared by 5 bases and J by 7 bases, with 15 bases between. Points from the study as a whole: Among patients who developed distant metastases, Shannon entropy after stereotactic body radiation therapy was lower.

This clonotype was detected ten times or more. The antigen is undetermined. The gene calls are TRBV7-2 and TRBJ1-6; D possibly corresponds to TRBD1 (6 bases). The starting material was PBMCs, obtained before or after stereotactic body radiation therapy (not recorded which). This clonotype originated in a donor over 45 with non-small cell lung cancer. In nucleotides, the CDR3 is TGTGCCAGCAGCAAAGGGAGGCAGGGGAATTCACCCCTCCACTTT. Its translation: CASSKGRQGNSPLHF.